This TCR beta chain appears in the sequencing data of a study of blood T cell repertoires in COVID-19. Authors' data handling: From reference gene primer amplification, estimates of nucleated cell counts were derived. This table comes from immunoSEQ multiplex PCR, and its TCRdb copy is limited to in-frame clones, with some not included. D and trimming were read from the DNA, whereas the V and J calls and clone size are those reported in that table. The sample carries 350,000 or so clones, about nine tenths recorded once. This clone appeared once. Per the germline V gene, CDR1 is SGHRS and CDR2 is YFSETQ. V lost 3 bases and J lost 7; bases outside the gene matches: 11. The CDR3 totals 16 residues.

The TCR sequence derives from a woman aged 55-69 years with COVID-19, enrolled during active disease. The gene calls are TRBV5-1 and TRBJ2-4; TRBD1 matches 9 bases. Sequences were obtained from peripheral blood. CDR3 coding DNA: TGCGCCAGCAGCTCCCCGGGACAGGGTTCTGGGAACATTCAGTACTTC. It yields the protein CASSSPGQGSGNIQYF.